This entry concerns a single TCR beta chain. Its cognate antigen is unknown. This sample was taken from a study of cytomegalovirus exposure and HLA in healthy donors. Study as a whole: Clustering assigned about 80% of the roughly 430 genotyped donors to the Caucasian-associated ancestry cluster. Study conclusions and caveats: The study assumed roughly uniform donor sequencing depth for presence/absence analyses. There were three CMV-associated chains whose specificity for CMV antigens was confirmed in vitro.

60 Vbeta and 13 Jbeta primers were used in PCR. Clones were sequenced by immunoSEQ multiplex PCR, and TCRdb holds only the in-frame ones, with some missing. Here the sample spans fewer than 200,000 clones, 75% to 85% being singletons. Trimming at V came to 3 bases and at J to 3 bases, leaving 8 bases not matched to a gene. The V gene's germline CDR1 is SEHNR and CDR2 FQNEAQ (reference sequence). CDR3 length: 16 amino acids. The chain uses TRBV7-9 and TRBJ2-5; 9 bases fit TRBD2. This sequence was found in a female donor in good health and CMV-seronegative. Sequenced sample: PBMCs. In nucleotides, the CDR3 is TGTGCCAGCAGCTTGGGCGGACTAGCGTTAAAAGAGACCCAGTACTTC. It translates to CASSLGGLALKETQYF.